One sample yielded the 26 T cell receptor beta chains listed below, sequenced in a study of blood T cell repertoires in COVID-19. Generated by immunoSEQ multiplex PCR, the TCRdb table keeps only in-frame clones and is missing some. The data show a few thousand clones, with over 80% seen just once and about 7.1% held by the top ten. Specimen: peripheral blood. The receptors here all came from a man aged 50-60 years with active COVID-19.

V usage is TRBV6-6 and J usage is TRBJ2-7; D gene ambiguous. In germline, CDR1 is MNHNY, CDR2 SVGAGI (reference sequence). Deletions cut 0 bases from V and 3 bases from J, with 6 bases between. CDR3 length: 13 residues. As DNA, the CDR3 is TGTGCCAGCAGTTACTCTACAGTCTACGAGCAGTACTTC. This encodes CASSYSTVYEQYF.

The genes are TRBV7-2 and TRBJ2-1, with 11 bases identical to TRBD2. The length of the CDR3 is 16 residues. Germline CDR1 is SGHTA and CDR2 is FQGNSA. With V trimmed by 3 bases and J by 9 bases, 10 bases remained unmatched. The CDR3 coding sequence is TGTGCCAGCAGCTTCTGGTTAGCGGGAGGGCTGGGTGAGCAGTTCTTC. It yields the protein CASSFWLAGGLGEQFF.

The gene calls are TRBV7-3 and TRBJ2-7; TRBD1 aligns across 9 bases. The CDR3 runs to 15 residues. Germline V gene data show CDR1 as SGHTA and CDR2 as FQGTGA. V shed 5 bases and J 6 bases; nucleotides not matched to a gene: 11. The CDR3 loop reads CASSPLQGANPEQYF. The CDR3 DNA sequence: TGTGCCAGCAGCCCGTTACAGGGGGCGAATCCCGAGCAGTACTTC. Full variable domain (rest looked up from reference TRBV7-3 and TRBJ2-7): GAGVSQTPSNKVTEKGKYVELRCDPISGHTALYWYRQSLGQGPEFLIYFQGTGAADDSGLPNDRFFAVRPEGSVSTLKIQRTERGDSAVYLCASSPLQGANPEQYFGPGTRLTVT.

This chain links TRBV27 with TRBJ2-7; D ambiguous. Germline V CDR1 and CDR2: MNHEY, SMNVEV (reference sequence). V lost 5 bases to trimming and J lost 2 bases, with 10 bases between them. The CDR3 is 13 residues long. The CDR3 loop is CASSPSPTYEQYF. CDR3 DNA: TGTGCCAGCAGTCCTAGTCCAACCTACGAGCAGTACTTC.

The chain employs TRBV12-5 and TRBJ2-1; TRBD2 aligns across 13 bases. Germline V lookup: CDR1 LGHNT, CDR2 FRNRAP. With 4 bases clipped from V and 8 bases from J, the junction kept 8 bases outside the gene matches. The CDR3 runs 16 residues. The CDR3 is CASGSRTSGSWDEQFF. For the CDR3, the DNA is TGTGCTAGTGGTTCGCGGACTAGCGGGAGTTGGGATGAGCAGTTCTTC.

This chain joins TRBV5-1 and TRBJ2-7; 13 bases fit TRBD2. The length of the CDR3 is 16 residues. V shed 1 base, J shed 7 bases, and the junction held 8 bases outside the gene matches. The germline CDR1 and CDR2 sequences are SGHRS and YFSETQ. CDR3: CASSLSGTSGISEQYF. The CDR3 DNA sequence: TGCGCCAGCAGCTTGTCCGGGACTAGCGGGATCAGTGAGCAGTACTTC.

DNA for the CDR3: TGTGCCAGCAGGGCACAGGGTTTATTGGGGGAGCTGTTTTTT. This translates into CASRAQGLLGELFF. J is TRBJ2-2 and V is TRBV6-5; D may be TRBD1 (6 bases). V was trimmed by 6 bases and J by 8 bases, leaving 16 bases between them. The CDR3 spans 14 residues. In germline, CDR1 is MNHEY, CDR2 SVGAGI.

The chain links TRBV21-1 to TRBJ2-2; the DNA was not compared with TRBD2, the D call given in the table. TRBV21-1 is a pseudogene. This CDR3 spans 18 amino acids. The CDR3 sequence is CASSKGRLAGSNTGELFF. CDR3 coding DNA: TGTGCCAGCAGCAAAGGTAGGTTAGCGGGATCGAACACCGGGGAGCTGTTTTTT.

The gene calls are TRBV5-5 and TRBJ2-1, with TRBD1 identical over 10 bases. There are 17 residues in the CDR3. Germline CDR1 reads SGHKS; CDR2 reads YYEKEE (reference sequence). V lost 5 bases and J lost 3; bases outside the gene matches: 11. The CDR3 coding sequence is TGTGCCAGCAGGTTCCGGGACAGGGGATGGAGCTACAATGAGCAGTTCTTC. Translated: CASRFRDRGWSYNEQFF.

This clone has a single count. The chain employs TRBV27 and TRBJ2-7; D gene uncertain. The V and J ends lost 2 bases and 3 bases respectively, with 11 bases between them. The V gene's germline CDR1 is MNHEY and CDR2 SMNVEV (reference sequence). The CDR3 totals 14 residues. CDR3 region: CASSLGHSFYEQYF. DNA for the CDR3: TGTGCCAGCAGTTTAGGTCACTCGTTCTACGAGCAGTACTTC.

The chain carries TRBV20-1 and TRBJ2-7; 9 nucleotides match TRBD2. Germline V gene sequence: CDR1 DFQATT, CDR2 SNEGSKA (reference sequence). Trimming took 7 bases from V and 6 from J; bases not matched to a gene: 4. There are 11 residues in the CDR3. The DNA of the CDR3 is TGCAGTGGGGCGGGAGGGCGCGAGCAGTACTTC. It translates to CSGAGGREQYF.

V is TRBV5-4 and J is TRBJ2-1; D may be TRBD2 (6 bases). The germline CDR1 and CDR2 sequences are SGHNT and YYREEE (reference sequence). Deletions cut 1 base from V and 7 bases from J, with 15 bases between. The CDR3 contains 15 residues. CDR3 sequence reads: CASSLWGVGGNEQFF. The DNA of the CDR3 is TGTGCCAGCAGCTTGTGGGGCGTAGGAGGGAATGAGCAGTTCTTC. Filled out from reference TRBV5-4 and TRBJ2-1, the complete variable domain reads ETGVTQSPTHLIKTRGQQVTLRCSSQSGHNTVSWYQQALGQGPQFIFQYYREEENGRGNFPPRFSGLQFPNYSSELNVNALELDDSALYLCASSLWGVGGNEQFFGPGTRLTVL.

DNA for the CDR3: TGTGCCAGCAGTGATCGCGGCAGGGGAGAAACTGGGGCCAACGTCCTGACTTTC. It encodes CASSDRGRGETGANVLTF. The rearrangement links TRBV2 to TRBJ2-6; D perhaps matches TRBD1 (6 bases). Between the trimmed V and J ends, which lost 3 bases and 2 bases, there was a span of 17 bases. The CDR3 has 18 residues. Germline CDR1 is SNHLY and CDR2 is FYNNEI.

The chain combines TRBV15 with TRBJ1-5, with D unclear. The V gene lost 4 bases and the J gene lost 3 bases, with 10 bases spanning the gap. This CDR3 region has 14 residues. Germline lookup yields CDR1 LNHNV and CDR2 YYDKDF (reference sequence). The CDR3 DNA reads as TGTGCCACCAGCATGAGAGGGTTCAATCAGCCCCAGCATTTT. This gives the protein CATSMRGFNQPQHF.

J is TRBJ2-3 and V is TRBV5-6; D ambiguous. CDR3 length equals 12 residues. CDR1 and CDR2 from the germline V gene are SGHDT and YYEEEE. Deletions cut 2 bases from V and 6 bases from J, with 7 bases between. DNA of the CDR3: TGTGCCAGCAGCTTTCTTGAGGATACGCAGTATTTT. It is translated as CASSFLEDTQYF.

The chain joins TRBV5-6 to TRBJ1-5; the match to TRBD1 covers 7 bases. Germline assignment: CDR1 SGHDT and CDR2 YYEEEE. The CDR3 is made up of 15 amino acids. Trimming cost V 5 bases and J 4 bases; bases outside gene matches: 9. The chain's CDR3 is CASSLRDRSNQPQHF. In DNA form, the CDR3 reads TGTGCCAGCAGTCTTCGGGACAGATCGAATCAGCCCCAGCATTTT.

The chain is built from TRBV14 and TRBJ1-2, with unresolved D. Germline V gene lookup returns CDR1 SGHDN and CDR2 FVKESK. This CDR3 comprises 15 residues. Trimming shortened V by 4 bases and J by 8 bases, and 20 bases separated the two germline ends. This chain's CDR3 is CASSPQGPRGGGYTF. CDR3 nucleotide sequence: TGTGCCAGCAGCCCGCAAGGTCCCCGGGGAGGAGGCTACACCTTC.

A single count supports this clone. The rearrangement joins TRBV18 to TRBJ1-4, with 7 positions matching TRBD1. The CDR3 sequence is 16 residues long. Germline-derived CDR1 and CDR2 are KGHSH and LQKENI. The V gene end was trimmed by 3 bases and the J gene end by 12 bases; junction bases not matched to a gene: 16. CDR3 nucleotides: TGTGCCAGCTCACCCCAGACAGGGTCCGTCCTTGGCGAACTGTTTTTT. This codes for CASSPQTGSVLGELFF. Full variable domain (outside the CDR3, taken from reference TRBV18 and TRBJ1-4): NAGVMQNPRHLVRRRGQEARLRCSPMKGHSHVYWYRQLPEEGLKFMVYLQKENIIDESGMPKERFSAEFPKEGPSILRIQQVVRGDSAAYFCASSPQTGSVLGELFFGSGTQLSVL.

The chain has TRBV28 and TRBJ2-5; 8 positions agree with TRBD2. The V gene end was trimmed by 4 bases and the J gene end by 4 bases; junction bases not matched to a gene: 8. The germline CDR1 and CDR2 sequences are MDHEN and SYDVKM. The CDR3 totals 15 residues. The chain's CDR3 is CASSSRLAWGETQYF. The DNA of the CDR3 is TGTGCCAGCAGTTCCCGACTAGCGTGGGGAGAGACCCAGTACTTC.

This CDR3 reads CASRLTSGRGYEQYF. The DNA for the CDR3 is TGTGCCAGCAGACTAACTAGCGGGAGAGGGTACGAGCAGTACTTC. The chain employs TRBV28 and TRBJ2-7; TRBD2 agrees at 11 bases. Germline lookup yields CDR1 MDHEN and CDR2 SYDVKM. The junction had 8 bases not matched to a gene; V was cut back by 6 bases and J by 4 bases. The CDR3 has 15 residues.

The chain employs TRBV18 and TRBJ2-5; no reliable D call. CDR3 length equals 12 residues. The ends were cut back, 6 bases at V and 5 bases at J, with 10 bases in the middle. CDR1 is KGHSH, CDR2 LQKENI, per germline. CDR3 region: CASSMTWETQYF. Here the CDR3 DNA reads TGTGCCAGCTCCATGACATGGGAGACCCAGTACTTC.

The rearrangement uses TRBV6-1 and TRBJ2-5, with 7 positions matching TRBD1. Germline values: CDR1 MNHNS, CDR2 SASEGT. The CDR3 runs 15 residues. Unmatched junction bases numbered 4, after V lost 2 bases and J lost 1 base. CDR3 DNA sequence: TGTGCCAGCAGTGAACGGGCAGGGGGCCAAGAGACCCAGTACTTC. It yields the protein CASSERAGGQETQYF.

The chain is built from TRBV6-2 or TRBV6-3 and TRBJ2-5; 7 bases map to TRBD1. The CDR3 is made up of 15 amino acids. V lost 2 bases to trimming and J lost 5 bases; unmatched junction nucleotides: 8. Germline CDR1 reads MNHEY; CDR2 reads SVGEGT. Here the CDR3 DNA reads TGTGCCAGCAGTTACGGTAGGGGGCGCGAGGAGACCCAGTACTTC. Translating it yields CASSYGRGREETQYF.

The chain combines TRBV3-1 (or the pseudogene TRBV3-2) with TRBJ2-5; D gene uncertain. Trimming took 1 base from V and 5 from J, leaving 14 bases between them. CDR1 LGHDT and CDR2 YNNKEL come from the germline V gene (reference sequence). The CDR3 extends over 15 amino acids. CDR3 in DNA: TGTGCCAGCAGCCAAGTAGGAGTGGGTTCTGAGACCCAGTACTTC. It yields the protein CASSQVGVGSETQYF.

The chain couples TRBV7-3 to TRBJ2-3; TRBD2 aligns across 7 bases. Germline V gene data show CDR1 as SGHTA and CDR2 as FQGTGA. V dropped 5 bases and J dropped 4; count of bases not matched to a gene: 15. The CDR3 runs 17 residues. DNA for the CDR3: TGTGCCAGCAGCCCCCCTCTGGGGCGGGGGAGCCCAGATACGCAGTATTTT. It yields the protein CASSPPLGRGSPDTQYF.

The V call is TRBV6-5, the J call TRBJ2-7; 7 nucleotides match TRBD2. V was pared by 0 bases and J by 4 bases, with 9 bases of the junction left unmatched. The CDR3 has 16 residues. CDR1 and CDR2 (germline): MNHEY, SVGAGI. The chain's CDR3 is CASSYSGAGSPYEQYF. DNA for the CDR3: TGTGCCAGCAGTTACTCGGGAGCGGGAAGCCCGTACGAGCAGTACTTC.